The present T cell receptor (beta chain) was sequenced within a study of Ad26.COV2.S vaccination and SARS-CoV-2 variants. Study-wide background: A COV1001 Ad26.COV2.S trial-arm participant provided the sample. Study-wide findings and caveats: Measures of TCR breadth and depth may have fallen short of total T cell responses. Vaccinated individuals (as opposed to placebo recipients) had higher spike-specific TCR breadth.

Treatment of the sample: roughly 18 received Ad26.COV2.S at low or high dose, single or two shots; about 5 received placebo; per-sample allocation not given. The investigators took samples on day 63 after the first vaccine or placebo injection. In Boston, the donor was an adult between 18-55 years of age. With respect to this clone: Its target is not known.

The repertoire was sequenced with immunoSEQ multiplex PCR; TCRdb's copy has only in-frame clones and lacks some. The table lists roughly 420,000 clones, 89% of them singletons. The sequenced sample was peripheral blood, obtained in a trial of Ad26.COV2.S vaccine versus placebo. The origin of this receptor is a person aged 18-65 years who received the Ad26.COV2.S COVID-19 vaccine or a placebo.

CDR3 in DNA: TGCGCCAGCAGCCAAGATGTGGGCGGGAGGGCCACAGATACGCAGTATTTT. It specifies CASSQDVGGRATDTQYF. The J gene is TRBJ2-3, the V gene TRBV4-1, with 9 bases lining up with TRBD2. The trim removed 0 bases at V and 2 bases at J, leaving 6 bases unmatched. CDR1 is MGHRA and CDR2 is YSYEKL in the germline V gene. The CDR3 totals 17 residues.